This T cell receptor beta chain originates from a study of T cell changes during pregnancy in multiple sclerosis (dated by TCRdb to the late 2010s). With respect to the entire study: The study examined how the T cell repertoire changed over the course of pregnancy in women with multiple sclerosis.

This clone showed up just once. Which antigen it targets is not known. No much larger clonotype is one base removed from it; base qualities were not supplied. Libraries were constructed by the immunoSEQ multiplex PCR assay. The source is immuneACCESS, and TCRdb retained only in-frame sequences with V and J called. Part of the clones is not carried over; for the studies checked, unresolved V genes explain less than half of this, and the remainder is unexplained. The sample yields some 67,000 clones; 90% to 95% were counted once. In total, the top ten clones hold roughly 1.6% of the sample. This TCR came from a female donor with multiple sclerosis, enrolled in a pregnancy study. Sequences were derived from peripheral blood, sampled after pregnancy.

The sequenced DNA: TGTGCCAGCCGATTACAGGAGAACACCGGGGAGCTGTTTTTT. This translates into CASRLQENTGELFF. In this chain, TRBV28 is recombined with TRBJ2-2; a weak D assignment points to TRBD1 (5 bases agree). Taken from the germline V gene, the CDR1 and CDR2 loops are MDHEN and SYDVKM. Cut back by 8 bases and 1 base, the V and J ends lie 11 bases apart. The CDR3 sequence holds 14 residues, the cysteine and phenylalanine included. Only the CDR3 part of the read is kept: 42 bases, read in frame from the first base.